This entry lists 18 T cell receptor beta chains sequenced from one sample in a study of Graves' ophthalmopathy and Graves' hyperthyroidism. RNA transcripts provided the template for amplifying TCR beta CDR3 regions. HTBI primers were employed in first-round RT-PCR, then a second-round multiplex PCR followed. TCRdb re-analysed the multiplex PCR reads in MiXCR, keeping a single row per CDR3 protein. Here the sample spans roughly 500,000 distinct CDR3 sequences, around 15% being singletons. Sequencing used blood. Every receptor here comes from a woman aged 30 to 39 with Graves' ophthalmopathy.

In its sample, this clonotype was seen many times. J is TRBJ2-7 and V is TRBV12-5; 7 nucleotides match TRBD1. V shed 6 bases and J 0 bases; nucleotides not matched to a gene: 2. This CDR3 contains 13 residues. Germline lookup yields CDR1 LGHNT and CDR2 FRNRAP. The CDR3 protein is CASGRDSSYEQYF. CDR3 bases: TGTGCTAGTGGCCGGGACAGCTCCTACGAGCAGTACTTC. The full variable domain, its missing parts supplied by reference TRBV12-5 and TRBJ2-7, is DARVTQTPRHKVTEMGQEVTMRCQPILGHNTVFWYRQTMMQGLELLAYFRNRAPLDDSGMPKDRFSAEMPDATLATLKIQPSEPRDSAVYFCASGRDSSYEQYFGPGTRLTVT.

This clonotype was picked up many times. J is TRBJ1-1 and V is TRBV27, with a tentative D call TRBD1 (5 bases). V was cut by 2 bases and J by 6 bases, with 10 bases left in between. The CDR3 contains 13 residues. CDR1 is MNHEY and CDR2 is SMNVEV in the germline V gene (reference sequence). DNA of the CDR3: TGTGCCAGCAGTTTAAAAGGGGAGGCTGAAGCTTTCTTT. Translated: CASSLKGEAEAFF.

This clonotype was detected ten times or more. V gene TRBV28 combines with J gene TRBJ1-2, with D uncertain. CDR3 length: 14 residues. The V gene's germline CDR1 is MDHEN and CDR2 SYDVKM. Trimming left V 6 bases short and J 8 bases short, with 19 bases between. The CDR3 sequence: CASSPRVKSGGYTF. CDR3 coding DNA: TGTGCCAGCAGCCCACGGGTGAAATCTGGGGGCTACACCTTC.

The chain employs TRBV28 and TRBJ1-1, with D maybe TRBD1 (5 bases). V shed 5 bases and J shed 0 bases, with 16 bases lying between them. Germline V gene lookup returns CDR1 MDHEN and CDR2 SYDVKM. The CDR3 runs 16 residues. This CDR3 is CASSLFSDNMNTEAFF. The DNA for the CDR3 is TGTGCCAGCAGTCTCTTCTCGGACAATATGAACACTGAAGCTTTCTTT.

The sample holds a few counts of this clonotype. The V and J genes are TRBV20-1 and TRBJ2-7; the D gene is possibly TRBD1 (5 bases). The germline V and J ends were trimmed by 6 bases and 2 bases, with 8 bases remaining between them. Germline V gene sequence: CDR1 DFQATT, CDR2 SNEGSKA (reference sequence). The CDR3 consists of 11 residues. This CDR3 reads CSASRAYEQYF. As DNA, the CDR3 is TGCAGTGCCTCCAGGGCCTACGAGCAGTACTTC.

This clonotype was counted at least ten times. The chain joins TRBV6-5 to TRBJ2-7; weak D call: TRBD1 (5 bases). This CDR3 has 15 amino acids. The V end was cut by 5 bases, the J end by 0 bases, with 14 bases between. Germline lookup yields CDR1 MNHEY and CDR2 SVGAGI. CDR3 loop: CASSTDSLPSYEQYF. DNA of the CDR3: TGTGCCAGCAGTACCGACAGTCTCCCCTCCTACGAGCAGTACTTC.

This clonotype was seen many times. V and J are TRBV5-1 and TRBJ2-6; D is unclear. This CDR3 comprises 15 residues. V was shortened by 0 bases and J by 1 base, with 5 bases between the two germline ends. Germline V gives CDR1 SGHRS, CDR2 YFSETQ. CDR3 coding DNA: TGCGCCAGCAGCTTGGTCCCATCTGGGGCCAACGTCCTGACTTTC. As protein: CASSLVPSGANVLTF.

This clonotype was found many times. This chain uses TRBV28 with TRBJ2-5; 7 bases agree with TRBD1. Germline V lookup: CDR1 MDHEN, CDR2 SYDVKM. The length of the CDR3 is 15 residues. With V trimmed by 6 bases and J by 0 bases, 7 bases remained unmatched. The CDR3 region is CASSLPGQNQETQYF. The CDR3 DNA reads TGTGCCAGCAGCCTACCGGGACAGAACCAAGAGACCCAGTACTTC.

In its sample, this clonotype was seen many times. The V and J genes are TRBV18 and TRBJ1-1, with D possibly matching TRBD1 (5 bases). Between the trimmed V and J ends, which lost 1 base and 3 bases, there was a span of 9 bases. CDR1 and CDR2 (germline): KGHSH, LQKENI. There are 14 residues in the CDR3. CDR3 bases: TGTGCCAGCTCACCACGGGGGATCGACACTGAAGCTTTCTTT. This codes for CASSPRGIDTEAFF.

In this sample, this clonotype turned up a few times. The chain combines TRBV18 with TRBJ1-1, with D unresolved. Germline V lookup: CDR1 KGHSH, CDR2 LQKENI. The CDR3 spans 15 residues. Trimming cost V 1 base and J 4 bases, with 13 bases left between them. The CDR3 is CASSPQAFLGTEAFF. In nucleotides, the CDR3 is TGTGCCAGCTCACCACAGGCCTTCTTAGGCACTGAAGCTTTCTTT.

This CDR3 reads CASRRQGIEETQYF. The DNA for the CDR3 is TGTGCCAGCAGACGACAGGGGATCGAAGAGACCCAGTACTTC. The chain employs TRBV27 and TRBJ2-5; 8 bases map to TRBD1. This CDR3 region has 14 residues. V lost 6 bases and J lost 3; bases outside the gene matches: 6. Germline V gene lookup returns CDR1 MNHEY and CDR2 SMNVEV (reference sequence).

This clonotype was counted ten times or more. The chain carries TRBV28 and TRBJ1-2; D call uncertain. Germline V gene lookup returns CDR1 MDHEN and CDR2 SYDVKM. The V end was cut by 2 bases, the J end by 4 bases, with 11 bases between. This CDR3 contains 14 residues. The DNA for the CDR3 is TGTGCCAGCAGTTTAGAGGTGCGGTTCTATGGCTACACCTTC. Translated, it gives CASSLEVRFYGYTF.

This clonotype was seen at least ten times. The CDR3 region is CSARDATEQYF. DNA of the CDR3: TGCAGTGCTAGAGATGCTACCGAGCAGTACTTC. This chain joins TRBV20-1 and TRBJ2-7; D gene unclear. Trimming removed 0 bases at V and 6 bases at J, with 6 bases between. The germline V gene has CDR1 DFQATT and CDR2 SNEGSKA (reference sequence). The CDR3 has 11 residues.

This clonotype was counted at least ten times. The CDR3 nucleotides are TGCAGTGCTAGAGTTGGTAGGAACACTGAAGCTTTCTTT. The encoded protein is CSARVGRNTEAFF. The chain uses TRBV20-1 and TRBJ1-1, with D unresolved. Per the germline V gene, CDR1 is DFQATT and CDR2 is SNEGSKA (reference sequence). There are 13 residues in the CDR3. With 1 base removed from V and 1 base from J, the gap between germline ends came to 7 bases.

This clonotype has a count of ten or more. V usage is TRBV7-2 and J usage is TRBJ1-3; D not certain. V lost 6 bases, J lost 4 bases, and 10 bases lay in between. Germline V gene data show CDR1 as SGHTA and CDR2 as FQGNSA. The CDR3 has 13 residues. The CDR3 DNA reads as TGTGCCAGCAGTTCCTCCATCGGAAACACCATATATTTT. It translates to CASSSSIGNTIYF.

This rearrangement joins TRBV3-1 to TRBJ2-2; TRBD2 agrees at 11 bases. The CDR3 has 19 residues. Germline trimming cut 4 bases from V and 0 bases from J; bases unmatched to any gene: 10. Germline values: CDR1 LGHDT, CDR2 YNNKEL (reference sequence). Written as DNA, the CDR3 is TGTGCCAGCAGCCCCCCCCTAGCGGGGGGTACTCCGAACACCGGGGAGCTGTTTTTT. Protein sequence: CASSPPLAGGTPNTGELFF. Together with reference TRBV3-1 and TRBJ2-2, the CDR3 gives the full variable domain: DTAVSQTPKYLVTQMGNDKSIKCEQNLGHDTMYWYKQDSKKFLKIMFSYNNKELIINETVPNRFSPKSPDKAHLNLHINSLELGDSAVYFCASSPPLAGGTPNTGELFFGEGSRLTVL.

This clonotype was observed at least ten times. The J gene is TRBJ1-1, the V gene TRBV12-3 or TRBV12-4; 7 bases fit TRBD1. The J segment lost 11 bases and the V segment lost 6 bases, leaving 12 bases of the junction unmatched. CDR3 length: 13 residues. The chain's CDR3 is CASSLNRGVAAFF. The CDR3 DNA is TGTGCCAGCAGCCTCAACAGGGGTGTGGCGGCTTTCTTT.

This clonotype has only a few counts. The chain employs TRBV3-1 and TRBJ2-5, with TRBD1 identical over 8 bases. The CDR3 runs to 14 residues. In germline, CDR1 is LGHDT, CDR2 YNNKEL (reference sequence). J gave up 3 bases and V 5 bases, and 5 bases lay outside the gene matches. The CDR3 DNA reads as TGTGCCAGCAGCTACGACAGGGGTAAAGAGACCCAGTACTTC. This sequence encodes CASSYDRGKETQYF.